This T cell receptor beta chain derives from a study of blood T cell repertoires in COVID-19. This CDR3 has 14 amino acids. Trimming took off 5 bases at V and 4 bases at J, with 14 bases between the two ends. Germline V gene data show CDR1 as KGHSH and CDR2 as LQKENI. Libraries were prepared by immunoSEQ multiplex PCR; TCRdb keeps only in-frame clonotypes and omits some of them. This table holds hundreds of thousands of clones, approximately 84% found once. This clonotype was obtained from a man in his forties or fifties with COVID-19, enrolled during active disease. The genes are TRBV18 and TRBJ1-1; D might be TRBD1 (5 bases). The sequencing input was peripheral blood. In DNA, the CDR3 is TGTGCCAGCTCAGTGGGCGGGGCGAGCACTGAAGCTTTCTTT. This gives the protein CASSVGGASTEAFF.